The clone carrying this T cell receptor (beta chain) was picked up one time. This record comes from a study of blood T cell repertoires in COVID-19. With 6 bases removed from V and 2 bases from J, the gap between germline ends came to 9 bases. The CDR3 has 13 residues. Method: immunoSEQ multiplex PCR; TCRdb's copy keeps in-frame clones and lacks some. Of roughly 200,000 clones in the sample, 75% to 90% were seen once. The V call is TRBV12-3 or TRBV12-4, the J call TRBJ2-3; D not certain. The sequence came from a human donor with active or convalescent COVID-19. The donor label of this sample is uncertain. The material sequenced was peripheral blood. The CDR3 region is CASSKLSTDTQYF. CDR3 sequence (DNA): TGTGCCAGCAGCAAACTATCCACAGATACGCAGTATTTT.